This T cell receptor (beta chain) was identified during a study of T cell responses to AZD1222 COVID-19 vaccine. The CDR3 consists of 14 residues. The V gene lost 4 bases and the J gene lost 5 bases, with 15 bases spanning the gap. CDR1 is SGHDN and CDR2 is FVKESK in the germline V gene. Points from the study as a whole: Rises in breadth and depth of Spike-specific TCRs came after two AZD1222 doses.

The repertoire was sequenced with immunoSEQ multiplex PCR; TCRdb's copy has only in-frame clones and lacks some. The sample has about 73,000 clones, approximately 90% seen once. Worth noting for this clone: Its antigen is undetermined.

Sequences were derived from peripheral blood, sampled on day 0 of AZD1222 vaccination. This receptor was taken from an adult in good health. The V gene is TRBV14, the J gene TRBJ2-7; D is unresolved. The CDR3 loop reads CASSRNQASNEQYF. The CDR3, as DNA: TGTGCCAGCAGCCGAAATCAAGCCTCTAACGAGCAGTACTTC. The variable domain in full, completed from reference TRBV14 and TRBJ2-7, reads EAGVTQFPSHSVIEKGQTVTLRCDPISGHDNLYWYRRVMGKEIKFLLHFVKESKQDESGMPNNRFLAERTGGTYSTLKVQPAELEDSGVYFCASSRNQASNEQYFGPGTRLTVT.